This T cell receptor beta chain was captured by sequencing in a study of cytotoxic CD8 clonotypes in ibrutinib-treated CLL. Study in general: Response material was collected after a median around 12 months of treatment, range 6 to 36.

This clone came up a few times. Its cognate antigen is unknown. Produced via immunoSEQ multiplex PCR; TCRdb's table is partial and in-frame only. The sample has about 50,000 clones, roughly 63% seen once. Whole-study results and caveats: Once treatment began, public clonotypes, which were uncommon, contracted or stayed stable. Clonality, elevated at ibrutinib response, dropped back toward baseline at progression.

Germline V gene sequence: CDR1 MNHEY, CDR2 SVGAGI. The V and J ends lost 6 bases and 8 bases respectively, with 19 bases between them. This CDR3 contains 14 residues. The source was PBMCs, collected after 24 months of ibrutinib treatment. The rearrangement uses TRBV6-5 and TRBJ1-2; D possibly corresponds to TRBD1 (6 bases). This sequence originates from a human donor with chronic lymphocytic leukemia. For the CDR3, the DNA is TGTGCCAGCAGCCCTAGGGGGGGCGCCGGGGGCTACACCTTC. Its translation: CASSPRGGAGGYTF.